This is a list of T cell receptor beta chains from one sample in a study of blood T cell repertoires in COVID-19. Profiled with immunoSEQ multiplex PCR; TCRdb holds only in-frame clones, not every one. This sample has more than 80,000 clones, with about 71% found just once. Sequencing was performed on peripheral blood. The receptor source for this set is a woman aged 60 to 75 in a cohort sampled during active or convalescent COVID-19. The CDR3 runs from the conserved cysteine through the conserved F or W. A D gene is named only where the DNA matches it firmly. Some rows have no size entry. The others give once, few or many, or a class for an expanded clone.

len,abundance,v_gene,j_gene,d_gene,CDR3aa,CDR3nt
15,-,TRBV3-1/TRBV3-2,TRBJ2-2,TRBD1,CTSSHWDRNTGELFF,TGTACCAGCAGCCACTGGGACAGAAACACCGGGGAGCTGTTTTTT
14,few,TRBV5-4,TRBJ1-2,-,CASSLLGQGGGYTF,TGTGCCAGCAGCTTGCTCGGCCAGGGTGGAGGCTACACCTTC
19,-,TRBV5-6,TRBJ1-6,TRBD1,CASSLATGTGISYNSPLHF,TGTGCCAGCAGCTTGGCTACCGGGACAGGGATCTCCTATAATTCACCCCTCCACTTT
16,-,TRBV9,TRBJ2-7,-,CASSVELSTARYEQYF,TGTGCCAGCAGCGTAGAGTTATCGACAGCCCGCTACGAGCAGTACTTC
16,-,TRBV7-3,TRBJ1-5,TRBD1,CASSITGGGNNQPQHF,TGTGCCAGCAGCATTACAGGGGGTGGGAACAATCAGCCCCAGCATTTT
13,few,TRBV27,TRBJ1-5,-,CASSLRRNQPQHF,TGTGCCAGCAGTTTAAGGCGGAATCAGCCCCAGCATTTT
13,-,TRBV3-1/TRBV3-2,TRBJ2-5,-,CASSQALAETQYF,TGTGCCAGCAGCCAAGCATTAGCAGAGACCCAGTACTTC
16,-,TRBV5-1,TRBJ2-6,-,CASSPWGDSGANVLTF,TGCGCCAGCAGCCCGTGGGGGGACTCTGGGGCCAACGTCCTGACTTTC
11,-,TRBV5-6,TRBJ2-7,-,CASSLYYEQYF,TGTGCCAGCAGCTTATACTACGAGCAGTACTTC
14,-,TRBV12-5,TRBJ1-1,TRBD1,CASGFGQANTEAFF,TGTGCTAGTGGTTTCGGACAGGCCAACACTGAAGCTTTCTTT
16,-,TRBV6-1,TRBJ2-3,-,CASSETRARATDTQYF,TGTGCCAGCAGTGAAACGAGGGCTAGGGCCACAGATACGCAGTATTTT
16,-,TRBV18,TRBJ1-2,TRBD1,CASSPGWDRSNYGYTF,TGTGCCAGCTCACCAGGATGGGACAGATCTAACTATGGCTACACCTTC
14,-,TRBV19,TRBJ1-1,TRBD1,CASSGPTGTTEAFF,TGTGCCAGTAGTGGCCCGACAGGGACCACTGAAGCTTTCTTT
15,-,TRBV5-4,TRBJ1-1,-,CASSSRKGWRTEAFF,TGTGCCAGCAGCTCCCGGAAGGGATGGAGGACTGAAGCTTTCTTT
15,few,TRBV7-3,TRBJ2-1,-,CASSPLGGTYNEQFF,TGTGCCAGCAGCCCCCTTGGGGGGACCTACAATGAGCAGTTCTTC
15,-,TRBV3-1/TRBV3-2,TRBJ2-1,TRBD2,CASSRWTSGVGEQFF,TGTGCCAGCAGCCGCTGGACTAGCGGGGTTGGTGAGCAGTTCTTC
16,-,TRBV11-2,TRBJ1-1,-,CASSLVWEGWNTEAFF,TGTGCCAGCAGCTTAGTTTGGGAGGGCTGGAACACTGAAGCTTTCTTT
12,-,TRBV2,TRBJ1-1,TRBD1,CASSEQGDEAFF,TGTGCCAGCAGTGAACAGGGGGACGAAGCTTTCTTT
14,-,TRBV11-3,TRBJ2-1,-,CASSLQGTYNEQFF,TGTGCCAGCAGCTTGCAGGGTACCTACAATGAGCAGTTCTTC
13,-,TRBV5-4,TRBJ1-2,-,CASSPVGEGGYTF,TGTGCCAGCAGCCCGGTGGGGGAGGGTGGCTACACCTTC
15,-,TRBV2,TRBJ2-5,TRBD2,CASSEPRGGGETQYF,TGTGCCAGCAGTGAACCCCGGGGGGGTGGAGAGACCCAGTACTTC
15,-,TRBV9,TRBJ2-5,-,CASSAKQGIHETQYF,TGTGCCAGCAGCGCCAAACAGGGAATCCACGAGACCCAGTACTTC
15,once,TRBV7-6,TRBJ1-2,TRBD1,CASSLGDRSNYGYTF,TGTGCCAGCAGCTTAGGGGACAGGTCTAACTATGGCTACACCTTC
14,few,TRBV19,TRBJ1-1,-,CASSISQAPTEAFF,TGTGCCAGTAGTATCAGTCAGGCCCCAACTGAAGCTTTCTTT
16,-,TRBV7-3,TRBJ2-1,-,CASSRATGLYYNEQFF,TGTGCCAGCAGCCGAGCCACAGGGTTGTACTACAATGAGCAGTTCTTC
13,-,TRBV2,TRBJ2-5,TRBD1,CASSRDSQETQYF,TGTGCCAGCAGCAGGGACAGCCAAGAGACCCAGTACTTC
13,-,TRBV15,TRBJ1-1,-,CATSRDPSGEAFF,TGTGCCACCAGCAGAGATCCGAGCGGTGAAGCTTTCTTT
15,-,TRBV7-9,TRBJ1-5,TRBD1,CASSRDRDGNQPQHF,TGTGCCAGCAGCCGTGACAGGGATGGCAATCAGCCCCAGCATTTT
14,-,TRBV7-9,TRBJ2-4,TRBD1,CASSEDRGKNIQYF,TGTGCCAGCAGCGAAGACAGGGGGAAAAACATTCAGTACTTC
18,-,TRBV5-1,TRBJ2-2,TRBD2,CASSLGLAGAGNAGELFF,TGCGCCAGCAGCTTGGGGCTAGCGGGGGCCGGGAACGCCGGGGAGCTGTTTTTT
16,once,TRBV11-3,TRBJ2-3,TRBD2,CASSLGLAASTDTQYF,TGTGCCAGCAGCTTAGGACTAGCGGCTAGCACAGATACGCAGTATTTT
15,few,TRBV5-1,TRBJ1-1,TRBD1,CASSFQIQGGTEAFF,TGCGCCAGCAGCTTTCAGATACAGGGGGGAACTGAAGCTTTCTTT
16,many,TRBV5-1,TRBJ2-1,TRBD1,CASSTRDRGNNNEQFF,TGCGCCAGCAGCACCCGGGACAGGGGGAATAACAATGAGCAGTTCTTC
16,-,TRBV6-2/TRBV6-3,TRBJ2-3,TRBD2,CASSKTSGGKTDTQYF,TGTGCCAGCAGCAAAACTAGCGGGGGGAAAACAGATACGCAGTATTTT
19,-,TRBV7-3,TRBJ1-1,TRBD1,CASSLKSRTGGFMAPEAFF,TGTGCCAGCAGCTTAAAGTCGCGGACAGGGGGATTTATGGCCCCTGAAGCTTTCTTT
14,-,TRBV5-5,TRBJ1-1,TRBD1,CASSLGQGHTEAFF,TGTGCCAGCAGCTTGGGACAGGGGCACACTGAAGCTTTCTTT
14,-,TRBV11-2,TRBJ1-1,TRBD1,CASSLDRVITEAFF,TGTGCCAGCAGCCTCGACAGGGTAATCACTGAAGCTTTCTTT
15,-,TRBV6-6,TRBJ1-3,-,CASSYSRGPGNTIYF,TGTGCCAGCAGTTACTCGAGAGGGCCTGGAAACACCATATATTTT
17,-,TRBV4-1,TRBJ2-7,TRBD1,CASSQDEDSGQGYEQYF,TGCGCCAGCAGCCAAGATGAAGACTCAGGACAGGGCTACGAGCAGTACTTC
17,-,TRBV5-1,TRBJ2-7,TRBD1,CASSRSTGARGSYEQYF,TGCGCCAGCAGCCGTTCTACAGGGGCCCGGGGCTCCTACGAGCAGTACTTC
15,-,TRBV25-1,TRBJ2-7,TRBD1,CASSQTGLLAYEQYF,TGTGCCAGCTCGCAGACAGGGCTGTTGGCCTACGAGCAGTACTTC
14,once,TRBV5-1,TRBJ2-7,TRBD2,CASSPPRGAYEQYF,TGCGCCAGCAGCCCCCCGCGGGGGGCCTACGAGCAGTACTTC
13,-,TRBV21-1,TRBJ1-2,-,CASGLTGNYGYTF,TGTGCCAGCGGTTTGACAGGAAACTATGGCTACACCTTC
16,few,TRBV2,TRBJ1-6,TRBD1,CASSGRGQGGNSPLHF,TGTGCCAGCAGTGGAAGAGGACAGGGTGGTAATTCACCCCTCCACTTT
15,-,TRBV5-6,TRBJ2-7,TRBD2,CASSPGLAVTYEQYF,TGTGCCAGCAGCCCGGGACTAGCGGTAACCTACGAGCAGTACTTC
15,-,TRBV27,TRBJ1-5,-,CASSTGAGSVQPQHF,TGTGCCAGCAGCACAGGAGCGGGCTCCGTACAGCCCCAGCATTTT
13,-,TRBV6-5,TRBJ2-5,-,CASRRDLWGTQYF,TGTGCCAGCAGACGGGACTTATGGGGGACCCAGTACTTC
16,-,TRBV7-6,TRBJ2-3,TRBD2,CASSPLAGGGTDTQYF,TGTGCCAGCAGCCCTCTAGCGGGGGGAGGGACAGATACGCAGTATTTT
16,-,TRBV5-1,TRBJ1-3,TRBD1,CASSERQGGSGNTIYF,TGCGCCAGCAGCGAACGACAGGGGGGCTCTGGAAACACCATATATTTT
15,-,TRBV6-5,TRBJ1-2,-,CASSYSRGFNYGYTF,TGTGCCAGCAGTTACTCGAGGGGGTTCAACTATGGCTACACCTTC
14,-,TRBV11-1,TRBJ2-5,-,CASTREKYQETQYF,TGTGCCAGCACCCGGGAAAAGTACCAAGAGACCCAGTACTTC
14,-,TRBV18,TRBJ2-1,TRBD1,CASSPQGVAYEQFF,TGTGCCAGCTCACCTCAGGGGGTAGCATATGAGCAGTTCTTC
13,once,TRBV12-3/TRBV12-4,TRBJ2-5,-,CASSLAVQETQYF,TGTGCCAGCAGTTTGGCCGTCCAAGAGACCCAGTACTTC